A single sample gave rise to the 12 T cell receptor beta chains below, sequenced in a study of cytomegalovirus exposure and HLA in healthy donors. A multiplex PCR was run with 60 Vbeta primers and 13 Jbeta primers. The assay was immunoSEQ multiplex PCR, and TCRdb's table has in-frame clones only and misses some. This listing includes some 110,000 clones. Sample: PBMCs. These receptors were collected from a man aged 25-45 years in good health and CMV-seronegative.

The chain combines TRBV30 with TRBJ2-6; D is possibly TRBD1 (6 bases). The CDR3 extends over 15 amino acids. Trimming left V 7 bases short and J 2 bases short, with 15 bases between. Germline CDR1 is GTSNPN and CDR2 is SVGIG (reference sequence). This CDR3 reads CALIQGRAGANVLTF. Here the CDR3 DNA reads TGTGCCTTGATACAGGGTAGGGCTGGGGCCAACGTCCTGACTTTC.

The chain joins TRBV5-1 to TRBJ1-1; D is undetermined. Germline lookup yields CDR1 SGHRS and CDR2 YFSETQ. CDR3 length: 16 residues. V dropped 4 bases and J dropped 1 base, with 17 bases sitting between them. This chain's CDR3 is CASSRREGNENTEAFF. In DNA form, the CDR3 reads TGCGCCAGCAGCCGACGGGAAGGGAATGAGAACACTGAAGCTTTCTTT.

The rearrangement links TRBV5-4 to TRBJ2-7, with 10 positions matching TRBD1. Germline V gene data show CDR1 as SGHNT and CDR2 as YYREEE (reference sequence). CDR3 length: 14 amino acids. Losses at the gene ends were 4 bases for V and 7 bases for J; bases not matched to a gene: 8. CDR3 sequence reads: CASSRGTGVDEQYF. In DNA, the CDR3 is TGTGCCAGCAGCCGGGGGACAGGGGTGGATGAGCAGTACTTC.

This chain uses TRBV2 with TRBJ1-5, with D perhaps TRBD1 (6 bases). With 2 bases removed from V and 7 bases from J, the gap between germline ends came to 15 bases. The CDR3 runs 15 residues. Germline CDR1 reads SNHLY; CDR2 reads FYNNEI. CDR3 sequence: CASSESGEIGQPQHF. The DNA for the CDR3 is TGTGCCAGCAGTGAATCAGGGGAGATTGGCCAGCCCCAGCATTTT.

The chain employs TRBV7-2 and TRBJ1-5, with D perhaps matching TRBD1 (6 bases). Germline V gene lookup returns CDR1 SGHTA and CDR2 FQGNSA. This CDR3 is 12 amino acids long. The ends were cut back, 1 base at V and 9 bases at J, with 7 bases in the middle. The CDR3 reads CASSLDRVPQHF. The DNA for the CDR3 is TGTGCCAGCAGCTTAGACAGGGTGCCCCAGCATTTT.

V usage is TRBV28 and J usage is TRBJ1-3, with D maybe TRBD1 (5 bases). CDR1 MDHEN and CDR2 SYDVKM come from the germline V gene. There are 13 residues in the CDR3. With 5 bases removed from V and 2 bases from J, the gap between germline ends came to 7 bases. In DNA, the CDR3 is TGTGCCAGCAGTGACAGTACTGGAAACACCATATATTTT. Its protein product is CASSDSTGNTIYF.

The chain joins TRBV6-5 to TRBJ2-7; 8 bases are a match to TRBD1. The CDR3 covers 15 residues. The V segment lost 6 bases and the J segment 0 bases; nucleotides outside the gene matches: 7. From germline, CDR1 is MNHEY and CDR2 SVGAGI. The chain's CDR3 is CASRRGQGSSYEQYF. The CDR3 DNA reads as TGTGCCAGCAGGCGAGGACAGGGAAGCTCCTACGAGCAGTACTTC.

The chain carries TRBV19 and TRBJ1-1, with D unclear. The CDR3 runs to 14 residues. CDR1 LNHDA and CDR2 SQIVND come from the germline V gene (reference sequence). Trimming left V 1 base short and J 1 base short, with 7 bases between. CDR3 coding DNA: TGTGCCAGTAGTATAGCCCAGTCGAACACTGAAGCTTTCTTT. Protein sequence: CASSIAQSNTEAFF. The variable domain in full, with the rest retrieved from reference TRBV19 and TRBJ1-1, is DGGITQSPKYLFRKEGQNVTLSCEQNLNHDAMYWYRQDPGQGLRLIYYSQIVNDFQKGDIAEGYSVSREKKESFPLTVTSAQKNPTAFYLCASSIAQSNTEAFFGQGTRLTVV.

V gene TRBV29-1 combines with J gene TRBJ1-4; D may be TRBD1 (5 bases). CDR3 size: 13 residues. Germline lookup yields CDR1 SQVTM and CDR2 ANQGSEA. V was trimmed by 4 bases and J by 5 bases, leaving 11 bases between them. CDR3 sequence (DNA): TGCAGCGTTGCTAGACAGCCGAATGAAAAACTGTTTTTT. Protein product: CSVARQPNEKLFF.

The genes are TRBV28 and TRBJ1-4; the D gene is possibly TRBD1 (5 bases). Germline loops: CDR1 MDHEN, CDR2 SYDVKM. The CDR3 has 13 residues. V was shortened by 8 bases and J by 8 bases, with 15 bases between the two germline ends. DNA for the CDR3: TGTGCCAGCCTGGGGGGGGGAGGGGAAAAACTGTTTTTT. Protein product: CASLGGGGEKLFF.

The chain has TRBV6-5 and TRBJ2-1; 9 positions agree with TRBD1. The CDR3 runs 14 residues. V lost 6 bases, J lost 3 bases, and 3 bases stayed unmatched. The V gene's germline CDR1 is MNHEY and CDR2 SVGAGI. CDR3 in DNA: TGTGCCAGCAGAAACAGGGGGCGCTACAATGAGCAGTTCTTC. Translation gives CASRNRGRYNEQFF.

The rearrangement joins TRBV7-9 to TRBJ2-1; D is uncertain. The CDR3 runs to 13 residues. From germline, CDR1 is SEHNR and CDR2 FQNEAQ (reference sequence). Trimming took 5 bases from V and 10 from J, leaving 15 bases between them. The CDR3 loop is CASSPEVGAEQFF. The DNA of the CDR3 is TGTGCCAGCAGCCCCGAGGTTGGCGCAGAGCAGTTCTTC.